This T cell receptor beta chain appears in the sequencing data of a study of T cells in Graves' hyperthyroidism and ophthalmopathy. The V gene's germline CDR1 is SNHLY and CDR2 FYNNEI. The CDR3 is 14 residues long. The V end lost 6 bases, the J end lost 0 bases, and 8 bases lay between the germline ends. From RNA transcripts, TCR beta CDR3 regions were amplified. The TCR CDR3 first-round RT-PCR relied on the HTBI primer set. MiXCR was run by TCRdb on the multiplex PCR reads, yielding one entry per CDR3 protein. Among more than 300,000 distinct CDR3 sequences listed, 18% were seen once. The rearrangement joins TRBV2 to TRBJ2-2, with D possibly called TRBD1 or TRBD2 (5 bases each). What was sequenced was blood. The receptor's source is a man younger than 30 with Graves' ophthalmopathy. The CDR3 coding sequence is TGTGCCAGCAGCGGGGCCTCGAACACCGGGGAGCTGTTTTTT. Amino acid sequence: CASSGASNTGELFF.